These 2 T cell receptor beta chains came from one sample sequenced in a study of shared clonotypes between healthy human individuals. Data came from immunoSEQ multiplex PCR; TCRdb stores just in-frame clones and leaves some out. This table has around 610,000 clones, about 95% appearing once. The naive CD8 fraction comprised CD45RO-negative cells positively selected for CCR7 and excluded terminally differentiated effector memory CD45RA+ cells. The sample taken for sequencing was naive CD8+ T cells sorted from blood. These TCRs come from a woman younger than 45 in good health.

The chain has TRBV28 and TRBJ2-7; no clear D gene. Germline assignment: CDR1 MDHEN and CDR2 SYDVKM. The V and J ends lost 6 bases and 2 bases respectively, with 14 bases between them. The CDR3 sequence is 14 residues long. The CDR3 reads CASRGQIQTYEQYF. The CDR3 region has the DNA TGTGCCAGCAGAGGTCAGATTCAAACCTACGAGCAGTACTTC.

The V call is TRBV27, the J call TRBJ1-1, with TRBD1 as a possible D gene (6 bases). Trimming pared 1 base from V and 1 base from J, leaving 13 bases between. There are 16 residues in the CDR3. The germline gives CDR1 MNHEY, CDR2 SMNVEV (reference sequence). The CDR3 spells CASSLLGGLGNTEAFF. CDR3 sequence (DNA): TGTGCCAGCAGTTTATTGGGGGGGCTGGGGAACACTGAAGCTTTCTTT.